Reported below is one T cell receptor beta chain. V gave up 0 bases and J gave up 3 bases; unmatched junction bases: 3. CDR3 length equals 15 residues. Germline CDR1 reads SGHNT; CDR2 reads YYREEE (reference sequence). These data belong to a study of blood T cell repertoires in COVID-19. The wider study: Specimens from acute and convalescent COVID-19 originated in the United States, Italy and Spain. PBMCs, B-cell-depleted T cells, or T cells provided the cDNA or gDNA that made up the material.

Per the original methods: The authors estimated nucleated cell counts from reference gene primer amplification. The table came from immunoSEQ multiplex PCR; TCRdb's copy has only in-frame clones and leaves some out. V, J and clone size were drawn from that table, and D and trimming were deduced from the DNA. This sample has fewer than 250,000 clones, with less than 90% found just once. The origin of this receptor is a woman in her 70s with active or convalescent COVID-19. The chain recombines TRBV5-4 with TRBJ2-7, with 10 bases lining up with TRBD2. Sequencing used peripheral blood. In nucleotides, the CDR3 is TGTGCCAGCAGCTTGGCAGCTAGCGGGGGCTACGAGCAGTACTTC. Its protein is CASSLAASGGYEQYF.